One T cell receptor (beta chain) is described in this entry. The V and J ends lost 2 bases and 5 bases, in that order; junction bases with no gene match: 11. The CDR3 contains 16 residues. Germline V CDR1 and CDR2: MNHEY, SVGAGI. The data are from a study of blood T cell repertoires in COVID-19. Generated by immunoSEQ multiplex PCR, the TCRdb table keeps only in-frame clones and is missing some. The table lists approximately 300,000 clones, approximately 85% of them singletons. Input material: PBMCs or T cells enriched from blood (not recorded which). The clonotype was recovered from a woman younger than 45 who had recovered from COVID-19. The chain uses TRBV6-5 and TRBJ1-1, with 7 bases that match TRBD1. The chain's CDR3 is CASSYLEAGGWTEAFF. DNA for the CDR3: TGTGCCAGCAGTTACCTTGAGGCAGGGGGGTGGACTGAAGCTTTCTTT.